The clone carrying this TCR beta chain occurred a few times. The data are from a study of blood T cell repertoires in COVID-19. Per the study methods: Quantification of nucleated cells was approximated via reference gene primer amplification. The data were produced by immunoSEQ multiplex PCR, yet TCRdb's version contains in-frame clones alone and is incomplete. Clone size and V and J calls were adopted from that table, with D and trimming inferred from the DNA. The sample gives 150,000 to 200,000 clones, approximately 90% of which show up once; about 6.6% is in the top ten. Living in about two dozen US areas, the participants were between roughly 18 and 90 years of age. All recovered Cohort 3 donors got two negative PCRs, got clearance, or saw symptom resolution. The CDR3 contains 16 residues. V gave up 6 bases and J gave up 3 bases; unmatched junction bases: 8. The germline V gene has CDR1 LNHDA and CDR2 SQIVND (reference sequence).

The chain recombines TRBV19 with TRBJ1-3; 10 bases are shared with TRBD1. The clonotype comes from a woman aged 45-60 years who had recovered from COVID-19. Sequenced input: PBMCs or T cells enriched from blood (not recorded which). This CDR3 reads CASRPSDRGSGNTIYF. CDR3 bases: TGTGCCAGTAGGCCCTCGGACAGGGGGAGTGGAAACACCATATATTTT.